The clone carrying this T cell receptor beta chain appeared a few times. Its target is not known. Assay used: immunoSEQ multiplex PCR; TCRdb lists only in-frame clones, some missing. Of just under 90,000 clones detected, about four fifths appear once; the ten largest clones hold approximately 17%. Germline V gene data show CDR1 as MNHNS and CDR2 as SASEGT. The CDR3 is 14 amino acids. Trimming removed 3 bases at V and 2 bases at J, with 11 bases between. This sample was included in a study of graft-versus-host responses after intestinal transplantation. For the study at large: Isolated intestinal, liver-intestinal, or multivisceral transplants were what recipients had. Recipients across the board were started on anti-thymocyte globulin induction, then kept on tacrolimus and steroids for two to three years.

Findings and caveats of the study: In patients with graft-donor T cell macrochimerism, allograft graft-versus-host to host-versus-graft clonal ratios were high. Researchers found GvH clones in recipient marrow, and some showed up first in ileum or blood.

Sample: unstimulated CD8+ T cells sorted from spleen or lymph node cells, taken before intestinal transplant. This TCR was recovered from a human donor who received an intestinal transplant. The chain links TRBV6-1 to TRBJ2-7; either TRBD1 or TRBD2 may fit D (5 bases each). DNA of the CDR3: TGTGCCAGCAGTGACTGGGGGAGAACCTACGAGCAGTACTTC. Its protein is CASSDWGRTYEQYF.